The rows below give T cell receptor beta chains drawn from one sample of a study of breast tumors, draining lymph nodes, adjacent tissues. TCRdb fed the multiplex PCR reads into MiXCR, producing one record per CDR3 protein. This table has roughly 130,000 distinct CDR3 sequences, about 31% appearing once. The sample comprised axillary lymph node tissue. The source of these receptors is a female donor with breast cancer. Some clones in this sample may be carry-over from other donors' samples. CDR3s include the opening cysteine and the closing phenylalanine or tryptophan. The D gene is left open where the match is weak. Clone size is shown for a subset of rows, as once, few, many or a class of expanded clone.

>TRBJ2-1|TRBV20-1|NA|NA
TGCAGTGCTAGTCAGCGGCGTAACAATGCGCAGTCCTTC
CSASQRRNNAQSF
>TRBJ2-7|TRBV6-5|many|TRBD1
TGTGCCAGCAGTTACGACCGGGACAGGGCTTACGAGCAGTACTTC
CASSYDRDRAYEQYF
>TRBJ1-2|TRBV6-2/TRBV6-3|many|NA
TGTGCCAGCAGTTACGGGTGGCGTTCGGTTTATGGCTACACCTTC
CASSYGWRSVYGYTF
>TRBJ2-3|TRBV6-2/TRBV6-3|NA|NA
TGTGCCAGCAGTCACTCGAGGGCAGGCGAGGTCACAGATACGCAGTATTTT
CASSHSRAGEVTDTQYF
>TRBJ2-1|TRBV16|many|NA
TGTGCCAGCAGCCAATCAGGAAATGAGCAGTTCTTC
CASSQSGNEQFF
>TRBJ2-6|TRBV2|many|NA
TGTGCCAGCAGACCCGGTAATTATGGCGTTAGCACACGAGCTGGGGCCAACGTCCTGACTTTC
CASRPGNYGVSTRAGANVLTF
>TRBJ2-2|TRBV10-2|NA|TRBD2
TGCGCCAGCAGTTCCCTCGGGGGGGGAAGCTTTCCCGGGGAGCTGTTTTTT
CASSSLGGGSFPGELFF
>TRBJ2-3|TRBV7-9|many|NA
TGTGCCAGCAGCTTAGGGGCGGGGCTGAGCACAGATACGCAGTATTTT
CASSLGAGLSTDTQYF
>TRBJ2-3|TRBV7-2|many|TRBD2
TGTGCCAGCAGCTTCGGCGGGGGAGGATTAGATACGCAGTATTTT
CASSFGGGGLDTQYF
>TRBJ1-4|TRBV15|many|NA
TGTGCCACCAGCAGAGAGGGCCTGGGAAAACTGTTTTTT
CATSREGLGKLFF
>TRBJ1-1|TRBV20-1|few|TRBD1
TGCAGTGCCACCGACAGGGAGAACACTGAAGCTTTCTTT
CSATDRENTEAFF
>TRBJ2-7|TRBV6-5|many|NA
TGTGCCAGCAGTCTGGGACTCTACCGGGAGCAGTACTTC
CASSLGLYREQYF
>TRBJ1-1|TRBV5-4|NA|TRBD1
TGTGCCAGCAGCTTGCAAAGGACAGGGAATGTAGCTTTCTTT
CASSLQRTGNVAFF
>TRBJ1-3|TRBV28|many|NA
TGTGCCAGCAGTTTATTTGACAGCTCTGGAAACACCATATATTTT
CASSLFDSSGNTIYF
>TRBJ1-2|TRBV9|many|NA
TGTGCCAGCACTCCGACAGGAAACTATGGCTACACCTTC
CASTPTGNYGYTF
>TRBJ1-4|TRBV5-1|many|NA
TGCGCCAGCAGGGCCGGCCACAGGGAAAAACTGTTTTTT
CASRAGHREKLFF
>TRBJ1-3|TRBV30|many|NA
TGTGCCTGGATGTCAAGCTCTGGAAACACCATATATTTT
CAWMSSSGNTIYF
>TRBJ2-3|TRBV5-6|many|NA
TGTGCCAGCAGCAGTGCGACAGACACAGATACGCAGTATTTT
CASSSATDTDTQYF
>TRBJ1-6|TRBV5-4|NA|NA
TGTGCCAGCAGCTTCGGGGGCAGGGGTAATTCACCCCTCCACTTT
CASSFGGRGNSPLHF
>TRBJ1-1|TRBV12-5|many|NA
TGTGCTAGTGGGGACAAGGATATGAACACTGAAGCTTTCTTT
CASGDKDMNTEAFF
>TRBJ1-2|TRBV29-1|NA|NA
TGCAGCTTAGGTCAAGGCGGCTACACCTTC
CSLGQGGYTF
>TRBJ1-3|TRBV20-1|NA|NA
TGCAGTGCTAGTAACCCCACAGGGACTGGAAACACCATATATTTT
CSASNPTGTGNTIYF
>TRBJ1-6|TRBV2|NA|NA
TGTGCCAACAGTGTTACCGGGACGGGGAATTATAATTCACCCCTCCACTTT
CANSVTGTGNYNSPLHF
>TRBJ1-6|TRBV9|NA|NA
NA
CASSATGYGYTFGSGTSPLHF
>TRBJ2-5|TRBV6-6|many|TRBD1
TGTGCCAGCAGTCTGGACAGGAGGGAGACCCAGTACTTC
CASSLDRRETQYF
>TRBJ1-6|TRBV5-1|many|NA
TGCGCCAGCAGCCCTGCCTCAGGGGTTAATTCACCCCTCCACTTT
CASSPASGVNSPLHF
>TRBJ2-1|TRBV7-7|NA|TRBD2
TGTGCTAGCACCCCACCTAGCGGGGGGGCCCCAAATGAGCAGTTCTTC
CASTPPSGGAPNEQFF
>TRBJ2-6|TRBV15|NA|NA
TGTGCCACCAGCAGGACCAACTCTGGGGCCAACGTCCTGACTTTC
CATSRTNSGANVLTF
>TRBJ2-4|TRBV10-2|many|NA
TGCGCCAGCAGTGAGCCAGGGAGAACCAAAAACATTCAGTACTTC
CASSEPGRTKNIQYF
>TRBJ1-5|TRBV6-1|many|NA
TGTGCCAGCAGTCTTCTGCCCCTGGGAAGCAATCAGCCCCAGCATTTT
CASSLLPLGSNQPQHF
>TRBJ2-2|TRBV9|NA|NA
TGTGCCAGCACCAAGGGGAGGCTAGGGGAGCTGTTTTTT
CASTKGRLGELFF
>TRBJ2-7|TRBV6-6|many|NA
TGTGCCAGCAGTTACTCAGACAGCCGATACGAGCAGTACTTC
CASSYSDSRYEQYF
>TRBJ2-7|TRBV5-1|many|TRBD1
TGCGCCAGCAGCAAAGACAGGGGTGGTACCTACGAGCAGTACTTC
CASSKDRGGTYEQYF
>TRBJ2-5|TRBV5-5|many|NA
TGTGCCAGCAGCTTAGGGCCAGGGAGGGGGGAGACCCAGTACTTC
CASSLGPGRGETQYF